This T cell receptor (beta chain) was found in a study of a mutant IDH1 vaccine in newly diagnosed glioma. Overall study: Vaccination began 4-6 weeks post radiotherapy alone, or with temozolomide cycles. Scheduled at week 35, visit V12 preceded visit V13, held at week 47.

TCRdb's copy holds only in-frame clones and misses some; the assay was immunoSEQ multiplex PCR. The sample lists about 94,000 clones, around 92% occurring once. In the case of this clone: What it binds is unknown.

Time point of the sample: week 47, end of study. Topical imiquimod was applied with each vaccine dose, which held 300 ug of mutant IDH1 20-mer peptide. The CDR3 covers 13 residues. Trimming removed 2 bases at V and 2 bases at J, with 7 bases between. Germline V gene lookup returns CDR1 WNHNN and CDR2 SYGVQD (reference sequence). The TCR was taken from a woman aged 50 to 65 with glioma. The specimen was PBMCs, collected from a glioma patient whose treatment included an IDH1 peptide vaccine. This rearrangement joins TRBV10-1 to TRBJ2-7; TRBD2 is a possible D gene (6 bases). Here the CDR3 reads CASSEGEAYEQYF. CDR3 nucleotide sequence: TGCGCCAGCAGTGAGGGGGAGGCCTACGAGCAGTACTTC.